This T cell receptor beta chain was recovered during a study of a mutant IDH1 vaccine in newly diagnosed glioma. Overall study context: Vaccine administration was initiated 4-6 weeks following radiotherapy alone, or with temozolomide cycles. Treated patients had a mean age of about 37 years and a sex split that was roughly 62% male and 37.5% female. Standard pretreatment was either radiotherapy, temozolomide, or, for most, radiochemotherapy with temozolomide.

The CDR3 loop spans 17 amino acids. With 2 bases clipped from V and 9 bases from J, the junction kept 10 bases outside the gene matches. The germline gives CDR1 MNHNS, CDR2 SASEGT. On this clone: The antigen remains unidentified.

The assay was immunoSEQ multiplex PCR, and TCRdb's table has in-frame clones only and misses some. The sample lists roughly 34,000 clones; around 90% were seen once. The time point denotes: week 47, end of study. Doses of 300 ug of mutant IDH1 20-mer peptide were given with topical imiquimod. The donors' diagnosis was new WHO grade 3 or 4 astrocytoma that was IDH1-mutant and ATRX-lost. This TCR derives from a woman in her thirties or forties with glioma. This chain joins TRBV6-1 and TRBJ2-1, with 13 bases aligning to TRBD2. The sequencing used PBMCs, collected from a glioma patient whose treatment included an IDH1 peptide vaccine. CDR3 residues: CASSEPPGLAGFSEQFF. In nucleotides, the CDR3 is TGTGCCAGCAGTGAACCCCCGGGACTAGCGGGATTCAGTGAGCAGTTCTTC.